This T cell receptor (beta chain) was sequenced in a study of Ad26.COV2.S vaccination and SARS-CoV-2 variants. Germline loops: CDR1 MNHNY, CDR2 SVGAGI (reference sequence). The J segment lost 6 bases and the V segment lost 8 bases, leaving 15 bases of the junction unmatched. CDR3 length: 16 residues. This sample's treatment: roughly 20 received Ad26.COV2.S at low or high dose, single or two shots; about 5 received placebo; per-sample allocation not given. Day 63 after the first vaccine or placebo injection was the time point for sampling. Assay used: immunoSEQ multiplex PCR; TCRdb lists only in-frame clones, some missing. The table includes more than 400,000 clones, about nine tenths detected once.

This clonotype originated in a person between 18 and 60 years old who received the Ad26.COV2.S COVID-19 vaccine or a placebo. Source: peripheral blood, taken in a trial of Ad26.COV2.S vaccine versus placebo. This chain uses TRBV6-6 with TRBJ2-1; the match to TRBD2 covers 8 bases. The CDR3 sequence is CASGRARGVISNEQFF. CDR3 nucleotides: TGTGCCAGCGGTAGAGCGCGGGGGGTAATCTCCAATGAGCAGTTCTTC.